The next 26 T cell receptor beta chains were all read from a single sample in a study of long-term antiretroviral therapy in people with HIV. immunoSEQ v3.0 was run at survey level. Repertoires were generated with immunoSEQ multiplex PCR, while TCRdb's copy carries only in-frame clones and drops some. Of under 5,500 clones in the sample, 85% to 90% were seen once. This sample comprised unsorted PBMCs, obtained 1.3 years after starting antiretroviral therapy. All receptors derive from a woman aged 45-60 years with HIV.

CDR3 loop: CASSLGSGNQPQHF. In DNA, the CDR3 is TGTGCCAGCAGCTTGGGGTCGGGAAATCAGCCCCAGCATTTT. J is TRBJ1-5 and V is TRBV5-8; unclear D gene. From germline, CDR1 is SGHTS and CDR2 YDEGEE. Trimming removed 0 bases at V and 4 bases at J, with 8 bases between. This CDR3 is 14 amino acids long.

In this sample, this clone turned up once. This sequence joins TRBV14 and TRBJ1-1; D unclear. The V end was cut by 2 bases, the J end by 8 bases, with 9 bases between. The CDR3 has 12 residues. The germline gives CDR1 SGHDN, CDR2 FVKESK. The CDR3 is CASSQSANEAFF. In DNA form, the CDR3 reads TGTGCCAGCAGCCAAAGTGCTAACGAAGCTTTCTTT.

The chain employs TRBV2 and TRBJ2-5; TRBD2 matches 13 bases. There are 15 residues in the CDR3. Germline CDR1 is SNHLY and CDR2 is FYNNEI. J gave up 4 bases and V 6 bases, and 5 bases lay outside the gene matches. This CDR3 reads CASRPRLAGGETQYF. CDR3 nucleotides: TGTGCCAGCAGACCAAGACTAGCGGGGGGAGAGACCCAGTACTTC.

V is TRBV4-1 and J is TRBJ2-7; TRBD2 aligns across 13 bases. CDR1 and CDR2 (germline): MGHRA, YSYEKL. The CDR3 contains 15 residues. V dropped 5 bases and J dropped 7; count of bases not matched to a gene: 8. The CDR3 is CASSFTTSGGLEQYF. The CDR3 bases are TGCGCCAGCAGCTTCACGACTAGCGGGGGGCTAGAGCAGTACTTC.

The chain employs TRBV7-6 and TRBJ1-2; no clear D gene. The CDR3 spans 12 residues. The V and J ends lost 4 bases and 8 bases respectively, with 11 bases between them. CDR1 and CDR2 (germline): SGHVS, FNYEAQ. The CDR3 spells CASSSAGLGYTF. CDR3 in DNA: TGTGCCAGCAGCTCAGCGGGGTTAGGCTACACCTTC.

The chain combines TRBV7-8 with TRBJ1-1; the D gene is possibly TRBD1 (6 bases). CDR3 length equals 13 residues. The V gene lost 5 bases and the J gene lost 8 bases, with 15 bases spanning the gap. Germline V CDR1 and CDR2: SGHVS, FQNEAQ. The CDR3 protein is CASSILTGSEAFF. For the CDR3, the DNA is TGTGCCAGCAGCATCCTGACAGGCTCAGAAGCTTTCTTT.

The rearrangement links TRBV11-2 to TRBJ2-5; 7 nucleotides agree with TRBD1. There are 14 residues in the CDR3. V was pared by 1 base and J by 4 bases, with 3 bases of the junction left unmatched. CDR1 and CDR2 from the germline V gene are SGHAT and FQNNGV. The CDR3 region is CASSLGGGGETQYF. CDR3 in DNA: TGTGCCAGCAGCTTAGGAGGGGGCGGAGAGACCCAGTACTTC.

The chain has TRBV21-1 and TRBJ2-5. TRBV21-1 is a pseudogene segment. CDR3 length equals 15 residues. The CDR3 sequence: CASSKDPRQYPRQYF. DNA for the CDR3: TGTGCCAGCAGCAAAGATCCGAGACAATACCCTAGGCAGTACTTC.

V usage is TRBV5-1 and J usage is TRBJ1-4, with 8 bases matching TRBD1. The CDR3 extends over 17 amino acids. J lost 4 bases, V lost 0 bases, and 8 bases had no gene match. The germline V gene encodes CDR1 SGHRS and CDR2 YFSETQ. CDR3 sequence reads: CASSLEFGQGRNEKLFF. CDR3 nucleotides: TGCGCCAGCAGCTTGGAATTTGGACAGGGCCGTAATGAAAAACTGTTTTTT.

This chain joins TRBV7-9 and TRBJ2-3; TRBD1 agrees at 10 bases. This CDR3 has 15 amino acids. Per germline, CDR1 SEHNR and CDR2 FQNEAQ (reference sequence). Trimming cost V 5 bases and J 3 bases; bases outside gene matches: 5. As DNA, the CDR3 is TGTGCCAGCAGCGTGGGGACAGGGGAGACAGATACGCAGTATTTT. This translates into CASSVGTGETDTQYF.

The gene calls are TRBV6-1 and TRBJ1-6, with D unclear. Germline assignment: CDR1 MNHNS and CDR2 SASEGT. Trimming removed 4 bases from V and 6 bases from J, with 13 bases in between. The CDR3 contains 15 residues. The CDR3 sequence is CASSGQATSNSPLHF. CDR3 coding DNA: TGTGCCAGCAGTGGGCAGGCGACCTCTAATTCACCCCTCCACTTT.

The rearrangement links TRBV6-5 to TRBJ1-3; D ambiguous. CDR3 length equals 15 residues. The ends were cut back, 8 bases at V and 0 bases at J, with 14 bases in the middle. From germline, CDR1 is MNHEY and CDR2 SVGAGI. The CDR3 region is CASGFKGSSGNTIYF. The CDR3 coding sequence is TGTGCCAGCGGCTTTAAAGGGAGCTCTGGAAACACCATATATTTT.

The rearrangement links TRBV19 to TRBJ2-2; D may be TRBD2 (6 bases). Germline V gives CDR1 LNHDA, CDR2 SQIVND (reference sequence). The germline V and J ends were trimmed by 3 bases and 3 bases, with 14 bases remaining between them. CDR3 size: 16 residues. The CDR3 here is CASSIWWRGDTGELFF. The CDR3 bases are TGTGCCAGTAGTATCTGGTGGAGGGGAGACACCGGGGAGCTGTTTTTT.

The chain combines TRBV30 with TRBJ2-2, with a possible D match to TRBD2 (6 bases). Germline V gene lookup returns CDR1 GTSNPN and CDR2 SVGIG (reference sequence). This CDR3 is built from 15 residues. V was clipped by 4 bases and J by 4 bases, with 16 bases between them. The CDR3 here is CAWNPEALATGELFF. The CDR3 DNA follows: TGTGCCTGGAACCCCGAGGCACTAGCCACCGGGGAGCTGTTTTTT.

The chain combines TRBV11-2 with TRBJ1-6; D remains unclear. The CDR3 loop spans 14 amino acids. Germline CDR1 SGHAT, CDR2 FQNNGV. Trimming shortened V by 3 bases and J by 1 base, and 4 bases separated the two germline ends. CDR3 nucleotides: TGTGCCAGCAGCTTTTCATCCTATAATTCACCCCTCCACTTT. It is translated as CASSFSSYNSPLHF.

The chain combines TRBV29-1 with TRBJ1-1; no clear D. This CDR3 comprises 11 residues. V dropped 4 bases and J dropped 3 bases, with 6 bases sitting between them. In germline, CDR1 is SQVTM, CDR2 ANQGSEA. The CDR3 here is CSVVRYTEAFF. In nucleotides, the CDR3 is TGCAGCGTTGTACGGTACACTGAAGCTTTCTTT.

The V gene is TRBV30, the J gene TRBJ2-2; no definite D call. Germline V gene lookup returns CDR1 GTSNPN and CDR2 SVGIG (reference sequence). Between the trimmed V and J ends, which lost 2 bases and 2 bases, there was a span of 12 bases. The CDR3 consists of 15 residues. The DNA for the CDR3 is TGTGCCTGGAGTCTTAGGGTAAAAAACACCGGGGAGCTGTTTTTT. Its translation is CAWSLRVKNTGELFF.

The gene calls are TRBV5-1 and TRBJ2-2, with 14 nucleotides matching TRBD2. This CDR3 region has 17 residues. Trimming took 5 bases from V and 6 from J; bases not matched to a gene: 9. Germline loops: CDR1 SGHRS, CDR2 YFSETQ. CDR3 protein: CASRTGLAGVYAGELFF. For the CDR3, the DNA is TGCGCCAGCAGAACGGGACTAGCGGGGGTTTACGCCGGGGAGCTGTTTTTT.

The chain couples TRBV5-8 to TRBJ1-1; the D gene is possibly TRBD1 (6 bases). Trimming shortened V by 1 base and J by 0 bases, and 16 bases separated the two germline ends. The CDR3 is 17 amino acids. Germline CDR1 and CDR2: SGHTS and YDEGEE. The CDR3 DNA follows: TGTGCCAGCAGCTTGATCCGGGGAGGGGGAATGAACACTGAAGCTTTCTTT. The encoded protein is CASSLIRGGGMNTEAFF.

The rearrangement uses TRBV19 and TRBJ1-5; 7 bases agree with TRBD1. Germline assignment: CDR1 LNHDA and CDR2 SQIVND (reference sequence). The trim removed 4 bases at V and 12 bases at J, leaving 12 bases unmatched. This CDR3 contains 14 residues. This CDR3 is CASSTGTVVAYQHF. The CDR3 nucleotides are TGTGCCAGTAGTACAGGGACAGTCGTGGCGTACCAGCATTTT.

In DNA, the CDR3 is TGTGCCAGCAGCTCCAGACAGGCACTAGACACTGAAGCTTTCTTT. Translated: CASSSRQALDTEAFF. The gene calls are TRBV7-6 and TRBJ1-1; the D gene is possibly TRBD1 (6 bases). V lost 4 bases to trimming and J lost 3 bases, with 15 bases between them. CDR1 and CDR2 (germline): SGHVS, FNYEAQ. The CDR3 has 15 amino acids.

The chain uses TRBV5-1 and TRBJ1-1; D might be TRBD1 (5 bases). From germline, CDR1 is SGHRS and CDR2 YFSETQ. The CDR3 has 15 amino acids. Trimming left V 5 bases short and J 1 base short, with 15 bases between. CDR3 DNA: TGCGCCAGCAGTTATACAGGCCCGGAGAACACTGAAGCTTTCTTT. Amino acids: CASSYTGPENTEAFF. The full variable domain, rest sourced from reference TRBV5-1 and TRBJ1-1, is KAGVTQTPRYLIKTRGQQVTLSCSPISGHRSVSWYQQTPGQGLQFLFEYFSETQRNKGNFPGRFSGRQFSNSRSEMNVSTLELGDSALYLCASSYTGPENTEAFFGQGTRLTVV.

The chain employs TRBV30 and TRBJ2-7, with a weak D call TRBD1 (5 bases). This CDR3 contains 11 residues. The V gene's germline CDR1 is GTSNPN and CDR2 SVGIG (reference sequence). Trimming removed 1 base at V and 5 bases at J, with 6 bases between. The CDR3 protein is CAWSEGDEQYF. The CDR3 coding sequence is TGTGCCTGGAGTGAAGGGGACGAGCAGTACTTC.

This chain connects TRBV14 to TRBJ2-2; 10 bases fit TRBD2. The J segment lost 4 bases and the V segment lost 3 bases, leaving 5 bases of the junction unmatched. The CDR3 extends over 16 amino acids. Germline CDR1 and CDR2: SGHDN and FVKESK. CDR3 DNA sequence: TGTGCCAGCAGCCACCCTAGCGGGGGTGGCACCGGGGAGCTGTTTTTT. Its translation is CASSHPSGGGTGELFF.

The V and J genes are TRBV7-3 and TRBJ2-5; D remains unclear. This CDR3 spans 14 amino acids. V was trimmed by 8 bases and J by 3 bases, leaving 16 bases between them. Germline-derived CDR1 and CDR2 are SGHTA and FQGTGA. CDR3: CASEFQEGKETQYF. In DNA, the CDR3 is TGTGCCAGCGAATTTCAGGAAGGGAAAGAGACCCAGTACTTC.

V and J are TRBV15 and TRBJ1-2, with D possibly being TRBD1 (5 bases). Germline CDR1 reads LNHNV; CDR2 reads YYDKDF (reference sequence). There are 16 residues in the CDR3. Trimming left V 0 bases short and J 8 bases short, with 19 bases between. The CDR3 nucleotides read TGTGCCACCAGCAGAGATCGTAGGGCCTCCCGGGGGGGCTACACCTTC. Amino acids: CATSRDRRASRGGYTF.